Included here is one T cell receptor beta chain sequence, with context. This record comes from a study of blood T cell repertoires in COVID-19. The overall study: Researchers got acute and convalescent COVID-19 samples from the United States, Italy and Spain. The analysed material was cDNA or gDNA that came from T cells, B-cell-depleted T cells, or PBMCs.

As handled by the study authors: Reference gene primer amplification gave nucleated cell count estimates. The repertoire was sequenced with immunoSEQ multiplex PCR; TCRdb's copy has only in-frame clones and lacks some. The D gene and trimming were derived from the DNA, and the V and J assignments and clone size from that table. The sample consists of 200,000 to 250,000 clones, around nine tenths of them appearing once. Germline V gene data show CDR1 as SEHNR and CDR2 as FQNEAQ (reference sequence). The CDR3 is 15 residues long. Trimming shortened V by 2 bases and J by 8 bases, and 16 bases separated the two germline ends.

Sequenced sample: peripheral blood. The sequence came from a woman aged 65 to 85 with active or convalescent COVID-19. The chain employs TRBV7-9 and TRBJ1-3; D ambiguous. CDR3: CASSLSLTGSDTIYF. The DNA of the CDR3 is TGTGCCAGCAGCTTAAGCCTCACGGGGTCGGACACCATATATTTT. The entire variable domain, with the rest obtained from reference TRBV7-9 and TRBJ1-3, is as follows: DTGVSQNPRHKITKRGQNVTFRCDPISEHNRLYWYRQTLGQGPEFLTYFQNEAQLEKSRLLSDRFSAERPKGSFSTLEIQRTEQGDSAMYLCASSLSLTGSDTIYFGEGSWLTVV.